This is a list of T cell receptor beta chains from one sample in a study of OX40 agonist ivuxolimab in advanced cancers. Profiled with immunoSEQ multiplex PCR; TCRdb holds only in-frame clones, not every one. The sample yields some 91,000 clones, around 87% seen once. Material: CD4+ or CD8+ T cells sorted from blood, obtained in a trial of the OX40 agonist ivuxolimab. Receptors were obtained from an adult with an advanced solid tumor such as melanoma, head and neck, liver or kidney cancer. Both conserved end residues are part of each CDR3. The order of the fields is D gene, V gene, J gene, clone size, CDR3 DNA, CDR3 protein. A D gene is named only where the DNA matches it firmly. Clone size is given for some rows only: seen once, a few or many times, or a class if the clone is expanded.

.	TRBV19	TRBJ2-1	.	TGTGCCAGTAGTATTACCAGGGCCTCCTACAATGAGCAGTTCTTC	CASSITRASYNEQFF
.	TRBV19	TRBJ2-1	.	TGTGCCAGTAGTATAGGAAGTGGTCCCTACAATGAGCAGTTCTTC	CASSIGSGPYNEQFF
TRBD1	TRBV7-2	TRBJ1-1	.	TGTGCCAGCGGTTTGAGGGACAGCACTGAAGCTTTCTTT	CASGLRDSTEAFF
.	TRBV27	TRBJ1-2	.	TGTGCCAGCAGTACGGGAAGGGGCTATGGCTACACCTTC	CASSTGRGYGYTF
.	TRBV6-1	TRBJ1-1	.	TGTGCCAGCAGAGGACGGATTGAAGCTTTCTTT	CASRGRIEAFF
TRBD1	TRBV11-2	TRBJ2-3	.	TGTGCCAGCAGCTTAGTTAGTTGGACAGGGGTAACAGATACGCAGTATTTT	CASSLVSWTGVTDTQYF
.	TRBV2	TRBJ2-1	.	TGTGCCAGCAGTGTCGGGACCTACAATGAGCAGTTCTTC	CASSVGTYNEQFF
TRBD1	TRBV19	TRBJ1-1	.	TGTGCCACCGCGGACAGGATGAACACTGAAGCTTTCTTT	CATADRMNTEAFF
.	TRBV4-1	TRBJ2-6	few	TGCGCCAGCAGCCAAGACCAGGGGTTCTCTGGGGCCAACGTCCTGACTTTC	CASSQDQGFSGANVLTF
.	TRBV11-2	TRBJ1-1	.	TGTGCCAGCAGCTTACCATGGAACACTGAAGCTTTCTTT	CASSLPWNTEAFF
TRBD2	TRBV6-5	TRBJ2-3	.	TGTGCCAGCTGGGTTGTCGCGGGAGCCACAGATACGCAGTATTTT	CASWVVAGATDTQYF
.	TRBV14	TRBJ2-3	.	TGTGCCAGCAGCCACCCCTCGACCACAGATACGCAGTATTTT	CASSHPSTTDTQYF
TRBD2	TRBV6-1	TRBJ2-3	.	TGTGCCAGCAGTCTTAGCGGGAGAGTCGCAGATACGCAGTATTTT	CASSLSGRVADTQYF
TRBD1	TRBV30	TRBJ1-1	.	TGTGCCTGGAGTGTATCTTCGGACAGGGCAGCTTTCTTT	CAWSVSSDRAAFF
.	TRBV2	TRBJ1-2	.	TGTGCCAGCAGTATTCAGGTGATCTATGGCTACACCTTC	CASSIQVIYGYTF
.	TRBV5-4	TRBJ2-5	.	TGTGCCAGCAGCTTGGCGGGAAGAAGAGAGACCCAGTACTTC	CASSLAGRRETQYF
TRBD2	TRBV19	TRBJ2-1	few	TGTGCCAGTATAGGCGGGAGCTCCTACAATGAGCAGTTCTTC	CASIGGSSYNEQFF
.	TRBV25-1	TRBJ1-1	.	TGTGCCAGCAGTGGGACTGATGGGGGGAACACTGAAGCTTTCTTT	CASSGTDGGNTEAFF
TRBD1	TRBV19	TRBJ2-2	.	TGTGCCAATAGTGAGCAGGGGGCCGGGGAGCTGTTTTTT	CANSEQGAGELFF
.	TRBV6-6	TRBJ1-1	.	TGTGCCAGCGGGGGGCGCGAGATAAATGAAGCTTTCTTT	CASGGREINEAFF
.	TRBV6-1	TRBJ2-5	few	TGTGCCAGCAGTGAAGAGTTTAGGCGCCCCCAAGAGACCCAGTACTTC	CASSEEFRRPQETQYF
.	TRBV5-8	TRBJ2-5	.	TGTGCCAGCAGCTTGGCCCTCCCTGCGGGGGCGCTAGAGACCCAGTACTTC	CASSLALPAGALETQYF
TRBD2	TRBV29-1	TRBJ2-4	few	TGCAGCGTGACTAGCGGAAACGCAGCCAAAAACATTCAGTACTTC	CSVTSGNAAKNIQYF
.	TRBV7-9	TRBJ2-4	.	TGTGCCAGCAGCCTCAGGACTGCTCTAGCCAAAAACATTCAGTACTTC	CASSLRTALAKNIQYF
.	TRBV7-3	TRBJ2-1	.	TGTGCCAGCAGCCGAAACACGGACTCCCCAGTAAATAATGAGCAGTTCTTC	CASSRNTDSPVNNEQFF
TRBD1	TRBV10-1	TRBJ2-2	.	TGCGCCAGCAGTGAAGGGACAGGGGGCACCGGGGAGCTGTTTTTT	CASSEGTGGTGELFF
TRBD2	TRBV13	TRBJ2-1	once	TGTGCCAGCAGCCATCCGGGACTAGCGGGAGGATCGACCTCCTACAATGAGCAGTTCTTC	CASSHPGLAGGSTSYNEQFF
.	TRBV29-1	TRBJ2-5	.	TGCAGCCTGACGGGGAATCAAGAGACCCAGTACTTC	CSLTGNQETQYF
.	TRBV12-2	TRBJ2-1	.	TGTGCAAGTCGCTTCTGCCGGCACTCCTACAATGAGCAGTTCTTC	CASRFCRHSYNEQFF
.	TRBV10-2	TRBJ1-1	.	TGCGCCAGCACGTCTGGTCTGGGGAACACTGAAGCTTTCTTT	CASTSGLGNTEAFF
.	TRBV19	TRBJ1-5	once	TGTGCCAGCCGAAAACCCGGGACTTATAGCAATCAGCCCCAGCATTTT	CASRKPGTYSNQPQHF
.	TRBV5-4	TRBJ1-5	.	TGTGCCAGCAGCTTTCAGGGGAACAATCAGCCCCAGCATTTT	CASSFQGNNQPQHF
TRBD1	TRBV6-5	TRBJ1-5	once	TGTGCCGCCCAGCAGGGGGCCAATCAGCCCCAGCATTTT	CAAQQGANQPQHF
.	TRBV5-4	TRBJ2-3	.	TGTGCCAGCAGCCCGCGGGTGGTTGGGACAGATACGCAGTATTTT	CASSPRVVGTDTQYF
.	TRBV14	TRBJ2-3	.	TGTGCCAGCAGCCAGGACGGAAGCACAGATACGCAGTATTTT	CASSQDGSTDTQYF
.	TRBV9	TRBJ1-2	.	TGTGCCAGCAGCGTAGCCGGACGGCCCAACTATGGCTACACCTTC	CASSVAGRPNYGYTF
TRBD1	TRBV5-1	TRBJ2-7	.	TGCGCCAGCAGCTTATGGACAGGGATCGAGCAGTACTTC	CASSLWTGIEQYF
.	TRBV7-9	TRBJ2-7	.	TGTGCCAGCAGCTTAGGGCTTCCAAACTCCTACGAGCAGTACTTC	CASSLGLPNSYEQYF
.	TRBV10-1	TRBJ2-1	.	TGCGCCAGCAGCACCGGGACAAGACCTAATGAGCAGTTCTTC	CASSTGTRPNEQFF
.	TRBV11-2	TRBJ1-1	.	TGTGCCAGCAGCCTACATCGGGACACTGAAGCTTTCTTT	CASSLHRDTEAFF
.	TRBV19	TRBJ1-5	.	TGTGCCAGTAGTATCCAGGTAGGCCAGCCCCAGCATTTT	CASSIQVGQPQHF
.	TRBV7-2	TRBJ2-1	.	TGTGCCAGCAGCTTCAAGACGGGAAGGAACAATGAGCAGTTCTTC	CASSFKTGRNNEQFF
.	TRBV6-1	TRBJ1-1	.	TGTGCCAGCAGGGCACAGGGTATGAACACTGAAGCTTTCTTT	CASRAQGMNTEAFF
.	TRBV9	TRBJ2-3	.	TGTGCCAGCAGCGTAGTGGGCACAGATACGCAGTATTTT	CASSVVGTDTQYF